This T cell receptor (beta chain) was obtained from a study of identical twins. This clonotype was observed many times. Its antigen is undetermined. Germline V CDR1 and CDR2: SGHRS, YFSETQ. Trimming left V 0 bases short and J 2 bases short, with 8 bases between. The CDR3 is 15 residues long. Study-wide findings and caveats: Models, which agreed with sharing between unrelated individuals, nonetheless underestimated the out-of-frame TCR alpha sharing seen in monozygotic twins.

TCRdb itself ran the 5' RACE reads through MiXCR, one entry per CDR3 protein. The sample gives roughly 470,000 distinct CDR3 sequences, 13% to 15% of which show up once; more than 0.8% is in the top ten. This same sample was also part of a study on yellow fever vaccine responses in identical twins.

The sequence derives from a woman under 30 in good health. Sequencing was carried out using CD4+ T cells sorted from blood. This chain uses TRBV5-1 with TRBJ2-2, with no clear D. CDR3 amino acids: CASSLGQLNTGELFF. The CDR3 DNA follows: TGCGCCAGCAGCTTGGGCCAGCTTAACACCGGGGAGCTGTTTTTT.